This TCR beta chain was profiled in a study of T-cell memory formation after mild COVID-19. About the study: Among the donors, TCR clusters were largely specific to each donor. Study-wide findings and caveats: CD4+ bias marked clones expanding day 15 to 37, unlike balanced contracting clones. A subset of responding clones appeared in pre-infection memory, suggesting cross-reactive memory joined.

UMIs and sample barcodes were carried by the TCR alpha and TCR beta cDNA libraries that 5'RACE produced using constant-segment primers. TCRdb reanalysed the 5' RACE reads using MiXCR and keeps one entry per CDR3 protein. The sample lists 400,000 to 500,000 distinct CDR3 sequences, about 19% occurring once. V was trimmed by 5 bases and J by 6 bases, leaving 11 bases between them. The CDR3 consists of 12 residues. Germline V gene data show CDR1 as SGHRS and CDR2 as YFSETQ. Comment on this clonotype: What it recognizes is unknown.

The sequencing input was PBMCs or a T cell subset sorted from them (not recorded which). The receptor comes from an adult woman who had mild COVID-19 (a few samples of this study predate the infection). Cell type and time point are not known. The V and J genes are TRBV5-1 and TRBJ1-2; perhaps TRBD1 as D (6 bases). The CDR3 protein is CASSTGWDGYTF. Here the CDR3 DNA reads TGCGCCAGCAGTACAGGGTGGGATGGCTACACCTTC.